This T cell receptor beta chain appears in the sequencing data of a study of cytomegalovirus exposure and HLA in healthy donors. Study results and caveats: While the bulk of TCR sequences proved rare, some public TCRs turned up in many donors. Associated with HLA alleles at 0.05 false discovery rate in a later analysis were 16,951 TCR beta sequences.

With 10 bases removed from V and 1 base from J, the gap between germline ends came to 11 bases. The CDR3 has 12 residues. Germline-derived CDR1 and CDR2 are LNHDA and SQIVND (reference sequence). As regards this clone: Its antigen remains unknown.

The study ran its PCR with 60 Vbeta and 13 Jbeta primers. The protocol was immunoSEQ multiplex PCR, while the TCRdb copy is restricted to in-frame clones and leaves out a portion. The table has about 160,000 clones, approximately 80% seen once. The V and J genes are TRBV19 and TRBJ2-7; perhaps TRBD1 as D (6 bases). Sequenced input: PBMCs. The TCR was taken from a man aged 18-30 years in good health and CMV-seronegative. The CDR3 region is CATQGLSYEQYF. CDR3 bases: TGTGCCACCCAGGGGTTGTCCTACGAGCAGTACTTC.